This note documents a single T cell receptor beta chain sequence. Its antigen is not known. The data were obtained in a study of shared clonotypes between healthy human individuals. Study-wide results and limits: A generally larger estimated richness was seen in naive subsets than in memory subsets.

Trimming cost V 5 bases and J 6 bases, with 8 bases left between them. This CDR3 has 12 residues. Germline V gene data show CDR1 as LNHNV and CDR2 as YYDKDF (reference sequence). Assay used: immunoSEQ multiplex PCR; TCRdb lists only in-frame clones, some missing. The sample contains about 2 million clones, over 85% of which appear only once. The chain carries TRBV15 and TRBJ2-4; no clear D. This TCR came from a man younger than 30 in good health. The sample comprised naive CD4+ T cells sorted from blood. Noted subset: CD45RA+ positively selected. The CDR3 bases are TGTGCCACCAGCCCTGGGGTAAACATTCAGTACTTC. It codes for CATSPGVNIQYF.